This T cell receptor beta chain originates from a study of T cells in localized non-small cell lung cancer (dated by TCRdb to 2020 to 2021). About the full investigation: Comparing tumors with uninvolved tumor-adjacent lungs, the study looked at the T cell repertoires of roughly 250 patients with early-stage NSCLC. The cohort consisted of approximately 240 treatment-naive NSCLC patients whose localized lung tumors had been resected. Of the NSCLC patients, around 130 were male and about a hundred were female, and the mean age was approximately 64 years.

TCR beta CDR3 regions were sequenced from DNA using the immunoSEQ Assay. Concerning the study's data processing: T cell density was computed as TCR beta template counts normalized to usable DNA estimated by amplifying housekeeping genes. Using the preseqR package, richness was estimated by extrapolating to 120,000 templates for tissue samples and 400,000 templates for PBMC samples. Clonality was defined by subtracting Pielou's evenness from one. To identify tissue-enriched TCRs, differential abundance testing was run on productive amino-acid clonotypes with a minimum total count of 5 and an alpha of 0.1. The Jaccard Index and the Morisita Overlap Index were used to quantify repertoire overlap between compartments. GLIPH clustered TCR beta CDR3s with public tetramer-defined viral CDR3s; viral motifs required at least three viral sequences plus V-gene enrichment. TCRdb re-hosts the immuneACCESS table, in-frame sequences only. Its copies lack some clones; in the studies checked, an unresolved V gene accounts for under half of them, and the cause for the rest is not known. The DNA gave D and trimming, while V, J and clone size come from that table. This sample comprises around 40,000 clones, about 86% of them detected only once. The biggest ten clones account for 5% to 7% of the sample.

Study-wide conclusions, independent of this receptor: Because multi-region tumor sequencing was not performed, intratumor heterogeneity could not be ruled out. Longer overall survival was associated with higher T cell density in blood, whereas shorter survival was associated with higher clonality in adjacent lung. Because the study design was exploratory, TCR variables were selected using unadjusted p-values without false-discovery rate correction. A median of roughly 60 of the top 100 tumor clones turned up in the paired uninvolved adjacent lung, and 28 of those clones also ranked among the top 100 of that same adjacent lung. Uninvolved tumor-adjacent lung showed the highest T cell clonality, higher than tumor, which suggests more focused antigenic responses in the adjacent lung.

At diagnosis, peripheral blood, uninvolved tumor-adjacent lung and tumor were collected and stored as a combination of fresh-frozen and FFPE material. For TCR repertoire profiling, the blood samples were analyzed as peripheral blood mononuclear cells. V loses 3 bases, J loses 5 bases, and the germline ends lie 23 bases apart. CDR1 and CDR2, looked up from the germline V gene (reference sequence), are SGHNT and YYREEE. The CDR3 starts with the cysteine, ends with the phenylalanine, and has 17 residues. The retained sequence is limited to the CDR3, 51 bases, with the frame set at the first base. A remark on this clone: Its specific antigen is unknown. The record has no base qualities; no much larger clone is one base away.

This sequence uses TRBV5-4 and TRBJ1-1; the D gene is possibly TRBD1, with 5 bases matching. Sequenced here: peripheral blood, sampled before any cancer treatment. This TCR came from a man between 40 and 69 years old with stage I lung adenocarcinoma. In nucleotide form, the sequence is TGTGCCAGCAGCTCGAACCCCATGACCGGTAAGGGGACTGAAGCTTTCTTT. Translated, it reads CASSSNPMTGKGTEAFF.